Presented here are 2 T cell receptor beta chains from one specimen sequenced in a study of blood T cell repertoires in COVID-19. TCRdb keeps only in-frame clones here, not all; method: immunoSEQ multiplex PCR. This sample carries around 150,000 clones, 80% to 90% of them seen once, and the ten largest clones take around 3.5%. Sequenced material: peripheral blood. These receptors came from an older man with acute or convalescent COVID-19.

This chain links TRBV30 with TRBJ1-4, with TRBD1 identical over 10 bases. The germline gives CDR1 GTSNPN, CDR2 SVGIG (reference sequence). The CDR3 is 15 residues long. With 2 bases clipped from V and 8 bases from J, the junction kept 8 bases outside the gene matches. CDR3 nucleotide sequence: TGTGCCTGGAGTCCCCGACAGGGGGCGTGGGAAAAACTGTTTTTT. Its translation is CAWSPRQGAWEKLFF.

CDR3 sequence: CSVERAPYNEQFF. The CDR3, as DNA: TGCAGCGTTGAGAGGGCACCCTACAATGAGCAGTTCTTC. The rearrangement links TRBV29-1 to TRBJ2-1; tentative D call: TRBD2 (5 bases). This CDR3 contains 13 residues. Germline loops: CDR1 SQVTM, CDR2 ANQGSEA. The ends were cut back, 3 bases at V and 2 bases at J, with 8 bases in the middle.